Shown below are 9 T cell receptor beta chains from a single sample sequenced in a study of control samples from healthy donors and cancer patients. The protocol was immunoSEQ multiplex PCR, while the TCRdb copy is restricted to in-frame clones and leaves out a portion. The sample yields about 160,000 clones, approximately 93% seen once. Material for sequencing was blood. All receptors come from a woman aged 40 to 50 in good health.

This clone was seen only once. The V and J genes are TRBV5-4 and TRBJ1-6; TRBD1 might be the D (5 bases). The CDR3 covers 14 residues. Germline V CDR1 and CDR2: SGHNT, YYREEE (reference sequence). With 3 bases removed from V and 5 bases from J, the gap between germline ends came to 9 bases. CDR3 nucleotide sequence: TGTGCCAGCAGCTGGGACCGGAATAATTCACCCCTCCACTTT. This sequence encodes CASSWDRNNSPLHF.

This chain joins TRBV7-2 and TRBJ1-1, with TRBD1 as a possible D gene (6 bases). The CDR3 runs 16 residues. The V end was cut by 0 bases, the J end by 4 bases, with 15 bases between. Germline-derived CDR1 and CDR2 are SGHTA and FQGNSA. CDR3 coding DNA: TGTGCCAGCAGCTTAGCTCGGGGGCTGCGGGGCACTGAAGCTTTCTTT. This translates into CASSLARGLRGTEAFF.

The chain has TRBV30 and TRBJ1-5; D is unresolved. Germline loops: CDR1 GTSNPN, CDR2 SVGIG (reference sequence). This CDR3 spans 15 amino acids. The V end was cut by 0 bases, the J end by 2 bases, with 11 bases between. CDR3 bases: TGTGCCTGGAGTGTAGCGGGGTTAGGCAATCAGCCCCAGCATTTT. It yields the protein CAWSVAGLGNQPQHF.

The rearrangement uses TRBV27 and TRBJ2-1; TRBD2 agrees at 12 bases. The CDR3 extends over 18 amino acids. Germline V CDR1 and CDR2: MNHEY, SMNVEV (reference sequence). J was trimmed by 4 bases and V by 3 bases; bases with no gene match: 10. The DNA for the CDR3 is TGTGCCAGCAGTTTCGGGCTAGCGGGAGGGCCACGTTACAATGAGCAGTTCTTC. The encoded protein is CASSFGLAGGPRYNEQFF.

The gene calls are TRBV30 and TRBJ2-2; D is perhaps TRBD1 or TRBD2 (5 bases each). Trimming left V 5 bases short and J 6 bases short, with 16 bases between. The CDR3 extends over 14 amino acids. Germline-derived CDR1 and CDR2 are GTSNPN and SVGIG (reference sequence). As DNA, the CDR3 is TGTGCCTGGGACGCCGGGGCAGGGTCCGGGGAGCTGTTTTTT. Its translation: CAWDAGAGSGELFF.

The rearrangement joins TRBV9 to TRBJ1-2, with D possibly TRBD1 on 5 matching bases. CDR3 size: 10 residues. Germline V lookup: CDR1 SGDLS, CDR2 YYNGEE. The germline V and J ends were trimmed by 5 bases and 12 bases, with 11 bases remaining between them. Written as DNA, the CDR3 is TGTGCCAGCAGTTCAGGGATCCACACCTTC. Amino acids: CASSSGIHTF.

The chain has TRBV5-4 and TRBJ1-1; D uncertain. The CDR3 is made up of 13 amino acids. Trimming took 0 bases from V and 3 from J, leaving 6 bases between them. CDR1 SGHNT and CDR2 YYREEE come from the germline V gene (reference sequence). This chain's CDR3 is CASSLAEYTEAFF. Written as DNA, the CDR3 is TGTGCCAGCAGCTTGGCCGAGTACACTGAAGCTTTCTTT.

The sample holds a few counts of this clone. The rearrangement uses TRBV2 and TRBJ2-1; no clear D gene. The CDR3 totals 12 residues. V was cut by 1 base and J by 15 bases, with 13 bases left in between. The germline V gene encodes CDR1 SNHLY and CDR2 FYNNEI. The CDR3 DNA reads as TGTGCCAGCAGTGAAGAGGGCCCAACCCTGTTCTTC. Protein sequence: CASSEEGPTLFF.

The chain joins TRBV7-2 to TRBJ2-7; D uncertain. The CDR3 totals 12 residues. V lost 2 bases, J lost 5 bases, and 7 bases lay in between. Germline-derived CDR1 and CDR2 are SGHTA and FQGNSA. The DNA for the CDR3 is TGTGCCAGCAGCTTACCCCGGCACGAGCAGTACTTC. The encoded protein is CASSLPRHEQYF.